These T cell receptor beta chains were read from a single sample in a study of blood T cell repertoires in COVID-19. Sequenced by immunoSEQ multiplex PCR; TCRdb stores in-frame clones only, minus some. The sample lists roughly 190,000 clones; approximately 91% were seen once. The sample taken for sequencing was peripheral blood. Receptors originate from a man aged 25-45 years with acute or convalescent COVID-19. Each CDR3 is given with its conserved first and last residue. The order of the fields is J gene, V gene, CDR3 protein.

TRBJ1-1 | TRBV2 | CASSDVDRAMNTEAFF
TRBJ2-5 | TRBV12-5 | CASGTGQGTFQETQYF
TRBJ2-5 | TRBV2 | CASRARETQYF
TRBJ2-5 | TRBV7-3 | CASSLTSGQTQYF
TRBJ2-5 | TRBV3-1/TRBV3-2 | CASSQALTSMETQYF
TRBJ1-1 | TRBV4-2 | CASSRLNTMNTEAFF
TRBJ2-3 | TRBV7-9 | CASSLTGGGDTQYF
TRBJ1-4 | TRBV19 | CASSRGAGTTNEKLFF
TRBJ2-7 | TRBV19 | CASSRRSGTGVDEQYF
TRBJ2-7 | TRBV18 | CASSPQGQGGYEQYF
TRBJ2-7 | TRBV7-7 | CASRPYSVQTTYEQYF
TRBJ1-4 | TRBV30 | CAWSPNRGKKLFF
TRBJ2-7 | TRBV9 | CASSRETSGTYYEQYF
TRBJ2-2 | TRBV27 | CASSFLGGTGELFF
TRBJ2-1 | TRBV7-9 | CASSRLGGTSTPNEQFF
TRBJ2-1 | TRBV5-5 | CASSLSPRYNEQFF
TRBJ2-3 | TRBV5-1 | CASSPERNTDTQYF
TRBJ2-5 | TRBV29-1 | CSVPDPGQGRETQYF
TRBJ2-7 | TRBV29-1 | CSVDRDRGDEQYF
TRBJ2-3 | TRBV30 | CAWSRDTTDTQYF
TRBJ2-2 | TRBV27 | CASSSGGANTGELFF
TRBJ2-2 | TRBV5-6 | CASKTTDFGGELFF
TRBJ1-1 | TRBV9 | CASMTREGTEAFF
TRBJ2-1 | TRBV5-1 | CASSFGTEQFF
TRBJ2-7 | TRBV2 | CASSVEITYEQYF
TRBJ2-3 | TRBV27 | CASSPRQGLETDTQYF
TRBJ1-1 | TRBV7-3 | CASSIGQPNTEAFF